This TCR beta chain derives from a study of early T cells in non-severe SARS-CoV-2 infection. Worth noting for this clonotype: This may stem from a read error, because a much larger clone lies one nucleotide away.

In germline, CDR1 is SGHTA, CDR2 FQGNSA. V lost 5 bases, J lost 11 bases, and 9 bases stayed unmatched. The CDR3 is 12 amino acids. TCRdb redid the calling of the 5' RACE reads with MiXCR, one entry per CDR3 protein. The sample yields approximately 69,000 distinct CDR3 sequences, 10% to 15% seen once. The chain combines TRBV7-2 with TRBJ2-7, with 7 nucleotides matching TRBD1. The specimen was whole blood. The clonotype was recovered from an adult who was a healthcare worker with PCR-confirmed SARS-CoV-2 infection or an uninfected control (not recorded which). The CDR3 coding sequence is TGTGCCAGCAGCGAAATCAGGGGGACCAAGTACTTC. Translated, it gives CASSEIRGTKYF.